Each of the 26 T cell receptor beta chains below was sequenced from the same sample in a study of beta chain features in type 1 diabetes. Their antigen targets remain unknown. Study-wide results and limits: Researchers report that Type 1 diabetes patients had moderately but significantly shorter TCRB CDR3s across all four CD4+ subsets.

Sequencing targeted expressed TCRB transcripts, as all isolated RNA had been reverse transcribed. Generated by immunoSEQ multiplex PCR, the TCRdb table keeps only in-frame clones and is missing some. The sample carries tens of thousands of clones, about 47% recorded once. The sample comprised Tregs from blood. The receptors here all came from a woman between 40 and 55 years old with type 1 diabetes.

V and J are TRBV7-2 and TRBJ2-1, with 8 positions matching TRBD2. Looked up from germline, CDR1 is SGHTA and CDR2 is FQGNSA. This CDR3 region has 15 residues. Unmatched junction bases numbered 11, after V lost 6 bases and J lost 7 bases. CDR3 sequence (DNA): TGTGCCAGCAGATTACCGGGACTAGTAACTAATGAGCAGTTCTTC. It translates to CASRLPGLVTNEQFF.

V and J are TRBV4-2 and TRBJ1-6; possible D gene TRBD1, 6 bases. The length of the CDR3 is 13 residues. CDR1 LGHNA and CDR2 YNFKEQ come from the germline V gene. Trimming took off 3 bases at V and 11 bases at J, with 11 bases between the two ends. The CDR3, as DNA: TGTGCCAGCAGCCAGGGATGGACAGCACCCCTCCACTTT. Translated: CASSQGWTAPLHF.

The gene calls are TRBV29-1 and TRBJ1-5; D not resolved. The CDR3 consists of 14 residues. Trimming pared 7 bases from V and 1 base from J, leaving 14 bases between. Germline lookup yields CDR1 SQVTM and CDR2 ANQGSEA. The CDR3 DNA sequence: TGCAGCGCACGGAAGGGAGGAAGCAATCAGCCCCAGCATTTT. Protein sequence: CSARKGGSNQPQHF. Combining the CDR3 with reference TRBV29-1 and TRBJ1-5 gives the whole variable domain SAVISQKPSRDICQRGTSLTIQCQVDSQVTMMFWYRQQPGQSLTLIATANQGSEATYESGFVIDKFPISRPNLTFSTLTVSNMSPEDSSIYLCSARKGGSNQPQHFGDGTRLSIL.

The chain joins TRBV6-1 to TRBJ2-7; 7 bases align to TRBD1. Germline V CDR1 and CDR2: MNHNS, SASEGT. The CDR3 contains 13 residues. V was pared by 8 bases and J by 3 bases, with 7 bases of the junction left unmatched. The CDR3 here is CASSRTGFYEQYF. Here the CDR3 DNA reads TGTGCCAGCTCAAGGACAGGCTTCTACGAGCAGTACTTC.

V gene TRBV19 combines with J gene TRBJ1-1; tentative D call: TRBD1 (6 bases). The V gene lost 4 bases and the J gene lost 6 bases, with 15 bases spanning the gap. CDR3 length: 14 amino acids. Germline values: CDR1 LNHDA, CDR2 SQIVND (reference sequence). The CDR3 loop reads CASSSPGGFPEAFF. The CDR3 DNA sequence: TGTGCCAGTAGTAGTCCGGGGGGCTTCCCTGAAGCTTTCTTT.

This clone was picked up a small number of times. V is TRBV19 and J is TRBJ1-5, with 9 bases lining up with TRBD1. The length of the CDR3 is 19 residues. Trimming took 0 bases from V and 7 from J; bases not matched to a gene: 16. Germline CDR1 LNHDA, CDR2 SQIVND (reference sequence). The CDR3 loop is CASSIDPLRGTGYEQPQHF. For the CDR3, the DNA is TGTGCCAGTAGTATAGATCCGTTACGCGGGACAGGGTACGAGCAGCCCCAGCATTTT.

The chain joins TRBV29-1 to TRBJ1-4; D not certain. V was clipped by 4 bases and J by 8 bases, with 11 bases between them. The CDR3 sequence is 12 residues long. Germline CDR1 is SQVTM and CDR2 is ANQGSEA. The CDR3 DNA is TGCAGCGTTGCCCCCTCCGTCGAAAAACTGTTTTTT. This encodes CSVAPSVEKLFF.

The chain employs TRBV7-3 and TRBJ2-1, with a weak D call TRBD2 (5 bases). Trimming shortened V by 2 bases and J by 2 bases, and 13 bases separated the two germline ends. This CDR3 is 16 amino acids long. Per the germline V gene, CDR1 is SGHTA and CDR2 is FQGTGA. The CDR3 sequence: CASSLLGQRTYNEQFF. DNA of the CDR3: TGTGCCAGCAGCTTATTGGGTCAGCGGACCTACAATGAGCAGTTCTTC.

This clone turned up a few times. This chain connects TRBV29-1 to TRBJ1-1, with a possible D match to TRBD1 (6 bases). The CDR3 is 13 amino acids. The germline gives CDR1 SQVTM, CDR2 ANQGSEA. Trimming removed 6 bases at V and 0 bases at J, with 11 bases between. CDR3 loop: CSVRDNLNTEAFF. DNA of the CDR3: TGCAGCGTCCGGGACAACTTGAACACTGAAGCTTTCTTT.

The V gene is TRBV25-1, the J gene TRBJ1-1, with D maybe TRBD1 (6 bases). Germline CDR1 reads MGHDK; CDR2 reads SYGVNS. V was shortened by 8 bases and J by 8 bases, with 15 bases between the two germline ends. This CDR3 spans 12 amino acids. CDR3 DNA sequence: TGTGCCAGCCGCGGAAATACAGGGGAAGCTTTCTTT. It specifies CASRGNTGEAFF. Supplemented by reference TRBV25-1 and TRBJ1-1, the full variable domain reads EADIYQTPRYLVIGTGKKITLECSQTMGHDKMYWYQQDPGMELHLIHYSYGVNSTEKGDLSSESTVSRIRTEHFPLTLESARPSHTSQYLCASRGNTGEAFFGQGTRLTVV.

The table lists this clone with a few counts. The chain recombines TRBV28 with TRBJ2-3; D is possibly TRBD2 (6 bases). This CDR3 has 14 amino acids. CDR1 is MDHEN and CDR2 is SYDVKM in the germline V gene. The germline V and J ends were trimmed by 5 bases and 6 bases, with 15 bases remaining between them. The CDR3 nucleotides are TGTGCCAGCAGTCGGGACTCTAGGAGCGATACGCAGTATTTT. It is translated as CASSRDSRSDTQYF.

The chain carries TRBV7-2 and TRBJ2-5; the match to TRBD1 covers 8 bases. The CDR3 runs 17 residues. Germline CDR1 reads SGHTA; CDR2 reads FQGNSA. J gave up 5 bases and V 0 bases, and 11 bases lay outside the gene matches. CDR3 protein: CASSLARGRIQAETQYF. Written as DNA, the CDR3 is TGTGCCAGCAGCTTAGCCAGGGGGCGCATCCAGGCGGAGACCCAGTACTTC. Full variable domain (remainder filled in from reference TRBV7-2 and TRBJ2-5): GAGVSQSPSNKVTEKGKDVELRCDPISGHTALYWYRQSLGQGLEFLIYFQGNSAPDKSGLPSDRFSAERTGGSVSTLTIQRTQQEDSAVYLCASSLARGRIQAETQYFGPGTRLLVL.

There are a few counts of this clone. The V call is TRBV7-2, the J call TRBJ2-2; 7 positions agree with TRBD2. The CDR3 consists of 14 residues. Germline V lookup: CDR1 SGHTA, CDR2 FQGNSA. V was clipped by 5 bases and J by 4 bases; unmatched bases: 4. The CDR3 DNA reads as TGTGCCAGCAGCCGGTCGGGGGGCACCGGGGAGCTGTTTTTT. Protein product: CASSRSGGTGELFF.

J is TRBJ2-4 and V is TRBV5-1; 9 bases line up with TRBD1. The CDR3 contains 14 residues. Germline loops: CDR1 SGHRS, CDR2 YFSETQ. V was clipped by 4 bases and J by 9 bases; unmatched bases: 8. Written as DNA, the CDR3 is TGCGCCAGCAGCAGGGACAGGGCACTTGGCATTCAGTACTTC. This sequence encodes CASSRDRALGIQYF.

This chain connects TRBV18 to TRBJ2-2, with D possibly TRBD2 on 6 matching bases. CDR3 size: 16 residues. Trimming took 3 bases from V and 2 from J, leaving 13 bases between them. In germline, CDR1 is KGHSH, CDR2 LQKENI. CDR3 nucleotide sequence: TGTGCCAGCTCACCTAATGCGCGGGGCAACACCGGGGAGCTGTTTTTT. Protein sequence: CASSPNARGNTGELFF.

The rearrangement joins TRBV7-2 to TRBJ2-1; D might be TRBD1 (5 bases). Trimming removed 5 bases at V and 0 bases at J, with 11 bases between. This CDR3 has 15 amino acids. Germline values: CDR1 SGHTA, CDR2 FQGNSA. In DNA, the CDR3 is TGTGCCAGCAGCCCTCAGGGCAGCTCCTACAATGAGCAGTTCTTC. The encoded protein is CASSPQGSSYNEQFF.

The CDR3 sequence is CASSRGPSGGGGELFF. DNA for the CDR3: TGCGCCAGCAGCCGGGGCCCTAGCGGGGGGGGAGGGGAGCTGTTTTTT. This rearrangement joins TRBV4-3 to TRBJ2-2; 12 bases line up with TRBD2. J gave up 8 bases and V 4 bases, and 8 bases lay outside the gene matches. Looked up from germline, CDR1 is LGHNA and CDR2 is YSLEER. This CDR3 is built from 16 residues.

V is TRBV19 and J is TRBJ2-7; tentative D call: TRBD1 (5 bases). The CDR3 spans 16 residues. Trimming pared 2 bases from V and 0 bases from J, leaving 14 bases between. The germline CDR1 and CDR2 sequences are LNHDA and SQIVND (reference sequence). The CDR3 sequence: CASSISGPGPSYEQYF. The CDR3 DNA reads TGTGCCAGTAGTATAAGTGGGCCAGGGCCCTCCTACGAGCAGTACTTC.

This clone was seen only once. The J gene is TRBJ2-5, the V gene TRBV18, with a weak D call TRBD1 (6 bases). V was trimmed by 5 bases and J by 5 bases, leaving 12 bases between them. Germline values: CDR1 KGHSH, CDR2 LQKENI. This CDR3 region has 13 residues. The chain's CDR3 is CASSTDRSETQYF. The CDR3 DNA follows: TGTGCCAGCTCAACAGACAGGTCCGAGACCCAGTACTTC.

This clone showed up just a few times. The chain has TRBV6-6 and TRBJ2-7, with D unresolved. Germline assignment: CDR1 MNHNY and CDR2 SVGAGI (reference sequence). The CDR3 covers 14 residues. V was clipped by 5 bases and J by 6 bases, with 17 bases between them. The CDR3 spells CASSLLPDLSEQYF. Here the CDR3 DNA reads TGTGCCAGCAGTCTACTCCCCGACTTATCCGAGCAGTACTTC.

In its sample, this clone was seen a few times. The chain carries TRBV19 and TRBJ1-1; D gene uncertain. The CDR3 loop spans 13 amino acids. In germline, CDR1 is LNHDA, CDR2 SQIVND (reference sequence). The V and J ends lost 4 bases and 5 bases respectively, with 11 bases between them. DNA of the CDR3: TGTGCCAGTAGTACGGGGAAGTGGACTGAAGCTTTCTTT. Translated, it gives CASSTGKWTEAFF.

The gene calls are TRBV9 and TRBJ2-7; no definite D call. The ends were cut back, 3 bases at V and 1 base at J, with 5 bases in the middle. The germline V gene encodes CDR1 SGDLS and CDR2 YYNGEE. The CDR3 is 12 amino acids. CDR3 coding DNA: TGTGCCAGCAGCGGAGGTTCCTACGAGCAGTACTTC. Protein: CASSGGSYEQYF.

This chain connects TRBV7-3 to TRBJ2-2; a weak D match, TRBD1 (6 bases). Trimming took 2 bases from V and 4 from J, leaving 11 bases between them. This CDR3 is 15 amino acids long. Germline V gene data show CDR1 as SGHTA and CDR2 as FQGTGA. CDR3 region: CASSLVAGATGELFF. The CDR3 DNA sequence: TGTGCCAGCAGCTTAGTCGCAGGGGCCACCGGGGAGCTGTTTTTT. The full variable domain, in which reference TRBV7-3 and TRBJ2-2 provide the parts outside the CDR3, is GAGVSQTPSNKVTEKGKYVELRCDPISGHTALYWYRQSLGQGPEFLIYFQGTGAADDSGLPNDRFFAVRPEGSVSTLKIQRTERGDSAVYLCASSLVAGATGELFFGEGSRLTVL.

Comments on this clone: The sample contains more than one DNA sequence encoding this CDR3. The V and J genes are TRBV6-6 and TRBJ2-1, with 10 bases matching TRBD2. The CDR3 covers 16 residues. The germline V gene encodes CDR1 MNHNY and CDR2 SVGAGI (reference sequence). V lost 8 bases and J lost 7; bases outside the gene matches: 14. The CDR3 reads CASASHSSSGRNEQFF. Written as DNA, the CDR3 is TGTGCCAGCGCGTCCCATTCGTCTAGCGGGAGAAATGAGCAGTTCTTC.

This sequence joins TRBV5-1 and TRBJ1-6; 8 nucleotides agree with TRBD1. This CDR3 has 16 residues. CDR1 is SGHRS and CDR2 is YFSETQ in the germline V gene. Losses at the gene ends were 1 base for V and 10 bases for J; bases not matched to a gene: 10. In nucleotides, the CDR3 is TGCGCCAGCAGCTTGCTAGGACAGGGTAGAGAATCACCCCTCCACTTT. Protein: CASSLLGQGRESPLHF.

This chain uses TRBV7-8 with TRBJ2-1; tentative D call: TRBD1 (6 bases). CDR3 length equals 13 residues. The ends were cut back, 9 bases at V and 0 bases at J, with 9 bases in the middle. Germline V lookup: CDR1 SGHVS, CDR2 FQNEAQ. As DNA, the CDR3 is TGTGCCAGTACAGGGAGCTCCTACAATGAGCAGTTCTTC. Its translation is CASTGSSYNEQFF. Looking up the rest from reference TRBV7-8 and TRBJ2-1 gives the full variable domain: GAGVSQSPRYKVAKRGQDVALRCDPISGHVSLFWYQQALGQGPEFLTYFQNEAQLDKSGLPSDRFFAERPEGSVSTLKIQRTQQEDSAVYLCASTGSSYNEQFFGPGTRLTVL.